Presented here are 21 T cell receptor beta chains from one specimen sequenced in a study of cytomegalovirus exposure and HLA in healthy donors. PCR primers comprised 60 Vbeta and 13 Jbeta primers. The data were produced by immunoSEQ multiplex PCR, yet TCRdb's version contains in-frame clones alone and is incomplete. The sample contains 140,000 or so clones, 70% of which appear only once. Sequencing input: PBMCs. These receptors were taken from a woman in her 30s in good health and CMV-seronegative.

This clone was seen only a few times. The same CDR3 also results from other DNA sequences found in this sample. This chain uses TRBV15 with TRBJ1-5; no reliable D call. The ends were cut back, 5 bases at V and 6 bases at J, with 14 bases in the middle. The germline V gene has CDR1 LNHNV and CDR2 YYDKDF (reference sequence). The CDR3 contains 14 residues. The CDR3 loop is CATSPGDGFQPQHF. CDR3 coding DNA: TGTGCCACCAGCCCAGGTGATGGATTTCAGCCCCAGCATTTT.

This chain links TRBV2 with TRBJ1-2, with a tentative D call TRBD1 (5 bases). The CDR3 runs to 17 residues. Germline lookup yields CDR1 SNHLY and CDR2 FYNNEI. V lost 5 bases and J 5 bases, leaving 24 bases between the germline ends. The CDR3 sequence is CASSLTGLEGVLYGYTF. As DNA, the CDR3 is TGTGCCAGCAGTCTAACAGGCTTGGAAGGAGTATTGTATGGCTACACCTTC.

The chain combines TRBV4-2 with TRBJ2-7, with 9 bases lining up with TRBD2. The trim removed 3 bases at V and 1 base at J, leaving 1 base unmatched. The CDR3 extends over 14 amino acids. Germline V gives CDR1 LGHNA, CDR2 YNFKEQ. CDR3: CASSQSGRSYEQYF. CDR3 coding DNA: TGTGCCAGCAGCCAGAGCGGGAGGTCCTACGAGCAGTACTTC.

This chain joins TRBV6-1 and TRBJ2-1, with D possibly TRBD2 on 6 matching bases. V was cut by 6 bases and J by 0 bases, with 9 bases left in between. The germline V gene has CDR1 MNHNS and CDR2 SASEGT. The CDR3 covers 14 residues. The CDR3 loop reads CASSVGGSYNEQFF. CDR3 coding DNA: TGTGCCAGCAGCGTGGGGGGCTCCTACAATGAGCAGTTCTTC.

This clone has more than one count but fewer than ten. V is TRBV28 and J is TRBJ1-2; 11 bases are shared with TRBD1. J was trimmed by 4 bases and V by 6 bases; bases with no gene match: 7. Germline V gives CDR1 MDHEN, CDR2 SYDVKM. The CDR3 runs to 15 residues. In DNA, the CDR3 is TGTGCCAGCAGCCGGACAGGGGGCGGTGGCTATGGCTACACCTTC. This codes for CASSRTGGGGYGYTF.

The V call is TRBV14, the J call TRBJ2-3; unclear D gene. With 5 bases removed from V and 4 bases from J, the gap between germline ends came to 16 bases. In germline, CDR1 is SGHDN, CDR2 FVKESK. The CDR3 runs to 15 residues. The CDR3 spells CASSEGAGWSDTQYF. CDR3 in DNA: TGTGCCAGCAGCGAAGGAGCCGGGTGGTCAGATACGCAGTATTTT.

For the CDR3, the DNA is TGTGCCAGCAGTGAACCTGGCATAAGAATTGATCAGCCCCAGCATTTT. It encodes CASSEPGIRIDQPQHF. The V gene is TRBV6-1, the J gene TRBJ1-5; D remains ambiguous. V shed 2 bases and J shed 5 bases, with 16 bases lying between them. CDR1 is MNHNS and CDR2 is SASEGT in the germline V gene. The CDR3 contains 16 residues.

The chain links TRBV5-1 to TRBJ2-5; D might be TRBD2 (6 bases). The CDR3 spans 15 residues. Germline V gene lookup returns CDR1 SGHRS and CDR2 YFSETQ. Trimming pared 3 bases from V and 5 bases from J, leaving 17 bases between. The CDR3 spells CASSSEGRQWETQYF. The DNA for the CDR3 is TGCGCCAGCAGCTCAGAGGGGAGGCAGTGGGAGACCCAGTACTTC.

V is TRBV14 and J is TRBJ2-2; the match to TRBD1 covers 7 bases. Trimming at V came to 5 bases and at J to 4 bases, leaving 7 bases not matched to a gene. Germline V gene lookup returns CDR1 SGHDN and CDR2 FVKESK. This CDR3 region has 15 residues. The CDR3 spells CASSARTGLTGELFF. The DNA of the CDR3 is TGTGCCAGCAGCGCCAGGACAGGACTCACCGGGGAGCTGTTTTTT.

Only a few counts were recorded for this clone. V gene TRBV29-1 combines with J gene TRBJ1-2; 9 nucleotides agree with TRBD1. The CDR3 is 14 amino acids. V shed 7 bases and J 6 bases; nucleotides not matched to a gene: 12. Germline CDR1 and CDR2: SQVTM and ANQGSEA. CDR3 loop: CSGSPGQGSDGYTF. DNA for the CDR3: TGCAGCGGCAGTCCGGGACAGGGTTCCGATGGCTACACCTTC.

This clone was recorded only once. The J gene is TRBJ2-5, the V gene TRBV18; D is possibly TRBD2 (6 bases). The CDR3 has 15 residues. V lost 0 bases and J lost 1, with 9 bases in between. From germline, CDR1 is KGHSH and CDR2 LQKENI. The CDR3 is CASSPPASAQETQYF. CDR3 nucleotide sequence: TGTGCCAGCTCACCACCAGCTAGCGCCCAAGAGACCCAGTACTTC.

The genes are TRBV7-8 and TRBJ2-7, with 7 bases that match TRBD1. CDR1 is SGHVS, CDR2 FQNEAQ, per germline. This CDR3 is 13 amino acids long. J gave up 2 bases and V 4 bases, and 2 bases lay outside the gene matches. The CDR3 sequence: CASSWGQPYEQYF. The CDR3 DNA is TGTGCCAGCAGCTGGGGACAGCCCTACGAGCAGTACTTC.

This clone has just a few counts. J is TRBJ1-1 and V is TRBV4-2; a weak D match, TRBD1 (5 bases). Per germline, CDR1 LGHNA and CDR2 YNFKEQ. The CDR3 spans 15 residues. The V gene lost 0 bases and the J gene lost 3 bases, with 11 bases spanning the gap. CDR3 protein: CASSQDPGSDTEAFF. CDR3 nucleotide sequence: TGTGCCAGCAGCCAAGATCCAGGGTCCGACACTGAAGCTTTCTTT.

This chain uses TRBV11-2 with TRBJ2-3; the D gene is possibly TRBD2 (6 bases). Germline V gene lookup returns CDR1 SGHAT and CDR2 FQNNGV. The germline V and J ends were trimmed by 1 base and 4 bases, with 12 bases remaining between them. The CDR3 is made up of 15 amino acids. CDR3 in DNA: TGTGCCAGCAGCTTAGCGGGAGTCGGTTCAGATACGCAGTATTTT. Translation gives CASSLAGVGSDTQYF. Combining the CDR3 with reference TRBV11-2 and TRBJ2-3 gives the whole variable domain EAGVAQSPRYKIIEKRQSVAFWCNPISGHATLYWYQQILGQGPKLLIQFQNNGVVDDSQLPKDRFSAERLKGVDSTLKIQPAKLEDSAVYLCASSLAGVGSDTQYFGPGTRLTVL.

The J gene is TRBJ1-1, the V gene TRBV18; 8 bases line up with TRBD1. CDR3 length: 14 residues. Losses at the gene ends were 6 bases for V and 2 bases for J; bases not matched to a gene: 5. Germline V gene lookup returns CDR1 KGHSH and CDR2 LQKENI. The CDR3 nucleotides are TGTGCCAGCTCGCCCAGGGGGCAAAACACTGAAGCTTTCTTT. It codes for CASSPRGQNTEAFF.

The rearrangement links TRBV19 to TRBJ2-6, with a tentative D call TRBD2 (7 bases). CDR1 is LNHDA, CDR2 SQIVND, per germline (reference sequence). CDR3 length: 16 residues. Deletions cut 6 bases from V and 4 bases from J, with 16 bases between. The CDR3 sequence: CASRGGAYAGANVLTF. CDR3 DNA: TGTGCCAGTAGGGGGGGGGCGTATGCCGGGGCCAACGTCCTGACTTTC.

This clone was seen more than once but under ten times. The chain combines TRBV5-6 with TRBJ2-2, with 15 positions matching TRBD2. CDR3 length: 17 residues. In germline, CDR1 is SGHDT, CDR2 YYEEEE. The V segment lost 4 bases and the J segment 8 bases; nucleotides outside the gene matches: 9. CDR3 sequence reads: CASSRLGTSGRTGELFF. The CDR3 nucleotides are TGTGCCAGCAGCCGGTTGGGGACTAGCGGGAGGACTGGGGAGCTGTTTTTT.

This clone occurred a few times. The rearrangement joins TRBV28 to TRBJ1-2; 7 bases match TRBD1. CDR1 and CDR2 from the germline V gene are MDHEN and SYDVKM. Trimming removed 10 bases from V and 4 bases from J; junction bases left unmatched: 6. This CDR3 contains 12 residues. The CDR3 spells CATERDSYGYTF. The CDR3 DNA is TGTGCCACCGAAAGGGACAGCTATGGCTACACCTTC.

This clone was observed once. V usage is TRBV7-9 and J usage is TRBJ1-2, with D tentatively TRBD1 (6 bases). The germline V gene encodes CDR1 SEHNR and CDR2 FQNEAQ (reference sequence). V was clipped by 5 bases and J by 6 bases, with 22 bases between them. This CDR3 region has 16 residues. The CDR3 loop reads CASSPTAALRGNGYTF. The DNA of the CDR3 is TGTGCCAGCAGCCCAACCGCCGCATTGAGGGGGAATGGCTACACCTTC.

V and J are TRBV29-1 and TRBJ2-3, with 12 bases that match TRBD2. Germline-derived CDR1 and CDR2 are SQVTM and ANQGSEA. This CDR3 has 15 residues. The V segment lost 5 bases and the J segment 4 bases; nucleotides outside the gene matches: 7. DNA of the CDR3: TGCAGCGTTTCCCCTAGCGGGAGGGCCGCAGATACGCAGTATTTT. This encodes CSVSPSGRAADTQYF.

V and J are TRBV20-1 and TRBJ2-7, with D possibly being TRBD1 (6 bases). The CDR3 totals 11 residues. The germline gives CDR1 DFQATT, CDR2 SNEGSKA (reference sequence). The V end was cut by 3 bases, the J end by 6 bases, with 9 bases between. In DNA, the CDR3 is TGCAGTGCTAGTGCAGGGGTCGAGCAGTACTTC. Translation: CSASAGVEQYF.